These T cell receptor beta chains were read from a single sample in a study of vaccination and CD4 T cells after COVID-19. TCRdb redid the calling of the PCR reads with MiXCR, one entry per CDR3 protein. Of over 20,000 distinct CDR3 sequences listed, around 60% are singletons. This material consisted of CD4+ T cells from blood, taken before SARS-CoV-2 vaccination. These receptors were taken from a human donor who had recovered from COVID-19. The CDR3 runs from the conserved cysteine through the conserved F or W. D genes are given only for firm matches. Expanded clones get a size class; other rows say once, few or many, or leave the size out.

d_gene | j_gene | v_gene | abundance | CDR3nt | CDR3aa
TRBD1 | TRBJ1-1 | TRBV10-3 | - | TGTGCCATCAGGGGACAGGGGAGAACTGAAGCTTTCTTT | CAIRGQGRTEAFF
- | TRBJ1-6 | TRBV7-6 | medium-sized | TGTGCCAGCAGCTTAGCGGCAGGGACGGGTTCACCCCTCCACTTT | CASSLAAGTGSPLHF
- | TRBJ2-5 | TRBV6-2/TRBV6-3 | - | TGTGCCAGCAGTTACATGCCGGTCCAAGAGACCCAGTACTTC | CASSYMPVQETQYF
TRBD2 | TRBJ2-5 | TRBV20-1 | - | TGCAGTGCTAGAGATTGGCGGGAGGGGCAAGAGACCCAGTACTTC | CSARDWREGQETQYF
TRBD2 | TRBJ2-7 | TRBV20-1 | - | TGCAGTGCCCAGGGACTAGCGGGAACCTACGAGCAGTACTTC | CSAQGLAGTYEQYF
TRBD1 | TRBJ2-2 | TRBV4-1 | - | TGCGCCAGCAGCCGGGGACAGGGGAACACCGGGGAGCTGTTTTTT | CASSRGQGNTGELFF
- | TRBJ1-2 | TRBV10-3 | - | TGTGCCATCAGTGAGTCAGGCCAGGGGTTTTATGGCTACACCTTC | CAISESGQGFYGYTF
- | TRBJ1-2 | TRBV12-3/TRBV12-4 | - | TGTGCCAGCAGTTTATTCAGGGGAGCCGACTATGGCTACACCTTC | CASSLFRGADYGYTF
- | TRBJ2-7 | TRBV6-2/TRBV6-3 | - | TGTGCCAGCAGTTCCCCCGGGTTGCGAGGCACCTACGAGCAGTACTTC | CASSSPGLRGTYEQYF
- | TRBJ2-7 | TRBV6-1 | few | TGTGCCAGCAGCCGGGGTGCTGGGTTTGGCGAGCAGTACTTC | CASSRGAGFGEQYF
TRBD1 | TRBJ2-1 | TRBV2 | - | TGTGCCAGCAGCACCCCACCGGGACAGGGCCGTGGTGAGCAGTTCTTC | CASSTPPGQGRGEQFF
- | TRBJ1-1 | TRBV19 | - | TGTGCCAGTAGTCATTCGATTGGGGCGGGTAAGGGGAACACTGAAGCTTTCTTT | CASSHSIGAGKGNTEAFF
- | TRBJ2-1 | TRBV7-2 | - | TGTGCCAGCAGCTTTCCTAGGTACAATGAGCAGTTCTTC | CASSFPRYNEQFF
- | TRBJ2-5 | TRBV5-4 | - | TGTGCCAGCAGCTCGAACCGCGGGGAGACCCAGTACTTC | CASSSNRGETQYF
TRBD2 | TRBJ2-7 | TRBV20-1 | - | TGCAGTGCCAAAACTCCGGGACTAGAAGAGTACTTC | CSAKTPGLEEYF
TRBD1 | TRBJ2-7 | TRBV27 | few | TGTGCCAGCAGTTCCCGTATTCCATCTGGGGACAGGGACCGCCACGAGCAGTACTTC | CASSSRIPSGDRDRHEQYF
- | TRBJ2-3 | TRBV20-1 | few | TGCAGTGCTAGTACCGCCGAGCGGGCGATAACAGATACGCAGTATTTT | CSASTAERAITDTQYF
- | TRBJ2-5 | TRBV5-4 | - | TGTGCCAGCAGTTCGCAGGGGGGCGGGGAGACCCAGTACTTC | CASSSQGGGETQYF
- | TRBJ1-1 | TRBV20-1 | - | TGCAGTGCTAAACAGGGGAACACTGAAGCTTTCTTT | CSAKQGNTEAFF
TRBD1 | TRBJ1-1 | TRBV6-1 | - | TGTGCCAGCAGCAAAGGGGGACAGGAAGCTTTCTTT | CASSKGGQEAFF
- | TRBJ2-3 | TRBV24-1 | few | TGTGCCACCAGTGAAGGGCCGTACACAGATACGCAGTATTTT | CATSEGPYTDTQYF
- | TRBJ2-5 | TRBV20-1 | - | TGCAGTGCTAGACAGTCCTCCGCTCGCCAAGAGACCCAGTACTTC | CSARQSSARQETQYF
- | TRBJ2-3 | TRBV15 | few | TGTGCCACCAGCAGAGATCGAGGAACAGATACGCAGTATTTT | CATSRDRGTDTQYF
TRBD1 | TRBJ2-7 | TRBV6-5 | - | TGTGCCAGCAGTTACGCCGACAGGGTCTTCGACGAGCAGTACTTC | CASSYADRVFDEQYF
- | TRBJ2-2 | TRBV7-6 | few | TGTGCCAGCAGCTTATTATCGCGGGGAAACACCGGGGAGCTGTTTTTT | CASSLLSRGNTGELFF
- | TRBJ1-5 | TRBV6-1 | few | TGTGCCAGCAGGAGGACAGATAGCAATCAGCCCCAGCATTTT | CASRRTDSNQPQHF
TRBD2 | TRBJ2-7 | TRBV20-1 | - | TGCAGTGCTAGGACTAGCGGGAGATTCCACGAGCAGTACTTC | CSARTSGRFHEQYF
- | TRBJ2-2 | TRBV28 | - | TGTGCCATACAGGAGAGGAACACCGGGGAGCTGTTTTTT | CAIQERNTGELFF
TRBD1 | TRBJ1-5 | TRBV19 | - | TGTGCCAGTAGTACTCTTGGGACAGGGGATCAGCCCCAGCATTTT | CASSTLGTGDQPQHF
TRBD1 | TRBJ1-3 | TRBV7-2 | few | TGTGCCAGCAACGCCCAGGGGGGTGTTGGAAACACCATATATTTT | CASNAQGGVGNTIYF
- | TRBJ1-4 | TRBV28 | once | TGTGCCAGCAGCCTTGGGGGGTCTCGTGAAAAACTGTTTTTT | CASSLGGSREKLFF
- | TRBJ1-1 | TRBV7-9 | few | TGTGCCAGCAGCTTGGACAGGAACACTGAAGCTTTCTTT | CASSLDRNTEAFF
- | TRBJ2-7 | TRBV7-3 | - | TGTGCCAGCAGCTTATATGGGGTCGTCGGATACGAGCAGTACTTC | CASSLYGVVGYEQYF
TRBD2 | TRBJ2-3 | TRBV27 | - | TGTGCCAGCAGTGAACTAGCGGGAGATCCAGATACGCAGTATTTT | CASSELAGDPDTQYF
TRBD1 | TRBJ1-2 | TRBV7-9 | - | TGTGCCAGCAGCCCGACAGGGGCGGACTATGGCTACACCTTC | CASSPTGADYGYTF
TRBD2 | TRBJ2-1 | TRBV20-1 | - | TGCAGTGCTGGTAGCGGGAGATCCTACAATGAGCAGTTCTTC | CSAGSGRSYNEQFF
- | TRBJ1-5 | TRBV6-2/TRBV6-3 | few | TGTGCCAGCGGGGCGGTCAATCAGCCCCAGCATTTT | CASGAVNQPQHF
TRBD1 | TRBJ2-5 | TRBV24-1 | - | TGTGCCACCAGTGACCAAACCGGGACAGGGCGAGAGACCCAGTACTTC | CATSDQTGTGRETQYF
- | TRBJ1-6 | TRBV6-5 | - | TGTGCCAGCAGTTACCGTCGGACCGCAGACTCCTATAATTCACCCCTCCACTTT | CASSYRRTADSYNSPLHF
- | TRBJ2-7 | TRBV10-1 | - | TGCGCCAGCATTCCTACACAGAGCTCCTACGAGCAGTACTTC | CASIPTQSSYEQYF
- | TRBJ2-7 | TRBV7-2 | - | TGTGCCAGCAGCTTAGGAGCCCAGCGGACGGGGGAGCAGTACTTC | CASSLGAQRTGEQYF
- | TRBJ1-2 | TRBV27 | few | TGTGCCAGCAGTTCTCGATCGGGACGGAACTATGGCTACACCTTC | CASSSRSGRNYGYTF
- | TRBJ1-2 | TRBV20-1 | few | TGCAGTGCTACCGATGGGGGTCCAGGCTACACCTTC | CSATDGGPGYTF
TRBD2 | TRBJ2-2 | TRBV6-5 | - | TGTGCCAGCAGTTACGCTAGCGGGAGGACCACCGGGGAGCTGTTTTTT | CASSYASGRTTGELFF
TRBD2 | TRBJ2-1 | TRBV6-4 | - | TGTACCAGCAGTGCCGCTGCGGGGACTAACGATGAGCAGTTCTTC | CTSSAAAGTNDEQFF
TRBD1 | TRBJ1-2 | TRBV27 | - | TGTGCCAGCAGTTTCTGGGGCCAGGGGGATGGCTACACCTTC | CASSFWGQGDGYTF
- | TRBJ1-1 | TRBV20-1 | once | TGCAGTGCTAGGTCAGACATGAACACTGAAGCTTTCTTT | CSARSDMNTEAFF
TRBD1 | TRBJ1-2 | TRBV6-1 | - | TGTGCCAGCAGTCGCGCCGGGACAGGGAATGGCTACACCTTC | CASSRAGTGNGYTF